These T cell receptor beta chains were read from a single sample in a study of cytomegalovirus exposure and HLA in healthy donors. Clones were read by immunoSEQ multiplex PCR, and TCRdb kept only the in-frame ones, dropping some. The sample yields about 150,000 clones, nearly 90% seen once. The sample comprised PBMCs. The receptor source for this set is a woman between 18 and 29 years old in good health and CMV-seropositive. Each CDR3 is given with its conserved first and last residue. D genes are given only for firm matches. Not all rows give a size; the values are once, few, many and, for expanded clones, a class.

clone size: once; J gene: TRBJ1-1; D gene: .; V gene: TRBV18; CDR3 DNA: TGTGCCAGCTCACCCGGGACAAGTGGGCTGAACACTGAAGCTTTCTTT; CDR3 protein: CASSPGTSGLNTEAFF
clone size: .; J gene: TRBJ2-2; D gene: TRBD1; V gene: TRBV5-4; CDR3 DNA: TGTGCCAGCAGCTTGTTGACAGGGGGGTTCGCCGGGGAGCTGTTTTTT; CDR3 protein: CASSLLTGGFAGELFF
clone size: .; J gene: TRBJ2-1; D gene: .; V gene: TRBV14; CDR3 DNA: TGTGCCAGCTCCCCACAGGGTTCCTACAATGAGCAGTTCTTC; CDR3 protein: CASSPQGSYNEQFF
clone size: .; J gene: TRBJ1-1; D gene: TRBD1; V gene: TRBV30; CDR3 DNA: TGTGCCTGGAGGACAGGGTACACTGAAGCTTTCTTT; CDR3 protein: CAWRTGYTEAFF
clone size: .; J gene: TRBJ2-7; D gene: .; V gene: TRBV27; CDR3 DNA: TGTGCCAGCAGTTTCTCCGGGACAACGTACGAGCAGTACTTC; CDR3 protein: CASSFSGTTYEQYF
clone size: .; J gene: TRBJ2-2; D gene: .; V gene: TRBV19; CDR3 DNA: TGTGCCAGTAGTATGATGCGAAACACCGGGGAGCTGTTTTTT; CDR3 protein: CASSMMRNTGELFF
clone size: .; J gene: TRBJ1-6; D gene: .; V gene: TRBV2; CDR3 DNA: TGTGCCAGCAGCGGGCAGGGGACGGCCTATAATTCACCCCTCCACTTT; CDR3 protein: CASSGQGTAYNSPLHF
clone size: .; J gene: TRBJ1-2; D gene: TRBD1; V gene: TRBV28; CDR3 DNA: TGTGCCAGCAGGTTTACCTGGGACAGGGCTTATGGCTACACCTTC; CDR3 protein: CASRFTWDRAYGYTF
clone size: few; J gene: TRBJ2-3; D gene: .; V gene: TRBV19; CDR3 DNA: TGTGCCAGTAGTACCACCCGGGGTCCCGATACGCAGTATTTT; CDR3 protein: CASSTTRGPDTQYF
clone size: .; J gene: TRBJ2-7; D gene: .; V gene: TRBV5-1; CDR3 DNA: TGCGCCAGCAGCTTGGACAGTGGGCCCTACGAGCAGTACTTC; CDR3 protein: CASSLDSGPYEQYF
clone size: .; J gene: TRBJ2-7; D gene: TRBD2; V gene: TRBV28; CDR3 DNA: TGTGCCAGCAGTTTCCCATTGCGGGGGGAGAGCTCCTACGAGCAGTACTTC; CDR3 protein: CASSFPLRGESSYEQYF
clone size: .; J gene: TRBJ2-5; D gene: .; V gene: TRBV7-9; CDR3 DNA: TGTGCCAGCAGCATCTGGGGGCTGCTGGAGACCCAGTACTTC; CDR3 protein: CASSIWGLLETQYF
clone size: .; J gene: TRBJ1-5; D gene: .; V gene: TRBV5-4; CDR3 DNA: TGTGCCAGCAGCTCGGGACACCTCAATCAGCCCCAGCATTTT; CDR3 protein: CASSSGHLNQPQHF
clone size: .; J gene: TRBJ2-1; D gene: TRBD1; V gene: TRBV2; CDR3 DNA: TGTGCCAGCAGCCGGGACAGGGGGCCGTTAGAGCAGTTCTTC; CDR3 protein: CASSRDRGPLEQFF
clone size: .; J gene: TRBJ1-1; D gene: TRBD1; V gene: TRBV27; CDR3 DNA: TGTGCCAGCAGTTTATTCCCGGACAGGCCACCCAACACTGAAGCTTTCTTT; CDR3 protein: CASSLFPDRPPNTEAFF
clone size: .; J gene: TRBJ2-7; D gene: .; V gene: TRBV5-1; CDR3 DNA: TGCGCCAGCAGCATTGAAGCGCGGGCCTACGAGCAGTACTTC; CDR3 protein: CASSIEARAYEQYF
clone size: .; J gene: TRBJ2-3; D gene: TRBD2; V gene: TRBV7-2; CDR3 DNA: TGTGCCAGCAGCTTAGATTCCCAGCGGGGGGGACTCACAGATACGCAGTATTTT; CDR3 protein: CASSLDSQRGGLTDTQYF
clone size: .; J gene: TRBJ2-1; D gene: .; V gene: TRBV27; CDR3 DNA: TGTGCCAGCAGCCCAGACAGGATCTACAATGAGCAGTTCTTC; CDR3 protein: CASSPDRIYNEQFF
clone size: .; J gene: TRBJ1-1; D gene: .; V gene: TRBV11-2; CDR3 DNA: TGTGCCAGCAGCCCCGGGACACGCAGTACTGAAGCTTTCTTT; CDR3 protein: CASSPGTRSTEAFF
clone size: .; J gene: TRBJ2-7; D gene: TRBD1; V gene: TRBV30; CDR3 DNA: TGTGCCTGGAGTGACACCGGGACAGTTTTTTACGAGCAGTACTTC; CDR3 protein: CAWSDTGTVFYEQYF
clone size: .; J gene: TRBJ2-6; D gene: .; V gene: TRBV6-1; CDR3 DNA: TGTGCCAGCAGTGAATGGGACTTTTCTGGGGCCAACGTCCTGACTTTC; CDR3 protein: CASSEWDFSGANVLTF
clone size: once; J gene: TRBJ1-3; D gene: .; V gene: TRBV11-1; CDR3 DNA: TGTGCCAGCAGCTTATGGACAGCCTCTGGAAACACCATATATTTT; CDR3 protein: CASSLWTASGNTIYF
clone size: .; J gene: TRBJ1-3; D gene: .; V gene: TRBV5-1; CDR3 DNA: TGCGCCAGCAGCTTGGGAGGCCACCCCTCTGGAAACACCATATATTTT; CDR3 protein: CASSLGGHPSGNTIYF
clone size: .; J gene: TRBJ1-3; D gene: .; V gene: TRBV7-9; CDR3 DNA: TGCGCCAGCAGCCAAGATCCCCCAGGTACTGGAAACACCATATATTTT; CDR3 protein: CASSQDPPGTGNTIYF
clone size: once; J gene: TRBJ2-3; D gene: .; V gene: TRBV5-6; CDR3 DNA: TGTGCCAGCAGCACTCAATGGGATACGCAGTATTTT; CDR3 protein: CASSTQWDTQYF
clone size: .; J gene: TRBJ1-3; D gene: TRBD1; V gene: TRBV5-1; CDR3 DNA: TGCGCCAGCAGCCGGAAAACAGGGGCTGGAAACACCATATATTTT; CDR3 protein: CASSRKTGAGNTIYF
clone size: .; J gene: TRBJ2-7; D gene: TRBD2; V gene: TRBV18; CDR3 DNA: TGTGCCAGCTCACCACTATTAGCGGGCGCCGAGCAGTACTTC; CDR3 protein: CASSPLLAGAEQYF
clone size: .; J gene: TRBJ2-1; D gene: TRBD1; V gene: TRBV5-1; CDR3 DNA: TGCGCCAGCAGCTTGAGGGACAGGGGGTACACCTACAATGAGCAGTTCTTC; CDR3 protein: CASSLRDRGYTYNEQFF